This T cell receptor beta chain was sequenced for a study of cytomegalovirus exposure and HLA in healthy donors. About this clone: The antigen remains undetermined.

Researchers ran the PCR with 60 Vbeta and 13 Jbeta primers. Some clones are missing from TCRdb's copy, which holds only in-frame ones; the method was immunoSEQ multiplex PCR. The sample shows about 190,000 clones, 75% to 85% of them seen only once. This CDR3 has 16 residues. Germline V gives CDR1 LGHNT, CDR2 FRNRAP. J lost 5 bases, V lost 8 bases, and 17 bases had no gene match. Study conclusions and caveats: Later on, a genetic analysis was performed. It linked a missense variant in DCLRE1C with V- and J-gene trimming of TCR beta.

The rearrangement uses TRBV12-5 and TRBJ1-2; TRBD1 aligns across 7 bases. This clonotype was obtained from a woman aged 18-30 years in good health and CMV-seropositive. Sequencing was performed on PBMCs. The CDR3 spells CASQWTTAGGWYGYTF. The CDR3 DNA follows: TGTGCTAGTCAATGGACGACCGCAGGGGGATGGTATGGCTACACCTTC.